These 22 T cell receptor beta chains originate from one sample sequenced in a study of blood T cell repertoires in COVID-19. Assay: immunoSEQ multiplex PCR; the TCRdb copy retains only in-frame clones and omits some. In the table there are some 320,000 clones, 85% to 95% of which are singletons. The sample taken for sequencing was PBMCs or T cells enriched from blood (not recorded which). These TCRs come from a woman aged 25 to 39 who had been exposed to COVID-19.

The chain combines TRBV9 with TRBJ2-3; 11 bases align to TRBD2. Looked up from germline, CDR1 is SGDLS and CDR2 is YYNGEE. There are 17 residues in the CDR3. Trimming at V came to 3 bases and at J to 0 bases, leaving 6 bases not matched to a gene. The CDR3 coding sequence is TGTGCCAGCAGCGGCGGGACTAGCGGATTCAGCACAGATACGCAGTATTTT. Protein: CASSGGTSGFSTDTQYF. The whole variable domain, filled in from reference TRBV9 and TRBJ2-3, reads DSGVTQTPKHLITATGQRVTLRCSPRSGDLSVYWYQQSLDQGLQFLIQYYNGEERAKGNILERFSAQQFPDLHSELNLSSLELGDSALYFCASSGGTSGFSTDTQYFGPGTRLTVL.

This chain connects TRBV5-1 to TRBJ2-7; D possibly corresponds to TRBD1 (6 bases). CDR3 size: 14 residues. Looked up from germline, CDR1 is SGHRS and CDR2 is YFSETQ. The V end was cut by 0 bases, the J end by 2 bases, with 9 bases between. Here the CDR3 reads CASSLGDTTYEQYF. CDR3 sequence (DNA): TGCGCCAGCAGCTTGGGGGACACGACCTACGAGCAGTACTTC.

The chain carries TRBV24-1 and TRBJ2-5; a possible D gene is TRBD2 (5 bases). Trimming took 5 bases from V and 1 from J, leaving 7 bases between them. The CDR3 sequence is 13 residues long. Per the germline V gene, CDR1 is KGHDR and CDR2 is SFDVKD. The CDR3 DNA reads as TGTGCCACCAGTGGTGGGAGCCAAGAGACCCAGTACTTC. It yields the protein CATSGGSQETQYF.

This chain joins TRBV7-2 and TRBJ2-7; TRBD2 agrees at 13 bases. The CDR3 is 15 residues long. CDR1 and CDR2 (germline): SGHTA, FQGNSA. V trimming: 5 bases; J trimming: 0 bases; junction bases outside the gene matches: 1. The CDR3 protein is CASSRTSGGSYEQYF. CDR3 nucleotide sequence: TGTGCCAGCAGCCGGACTAGCGGGGGCTCCTACGAGCAGTACTTC.

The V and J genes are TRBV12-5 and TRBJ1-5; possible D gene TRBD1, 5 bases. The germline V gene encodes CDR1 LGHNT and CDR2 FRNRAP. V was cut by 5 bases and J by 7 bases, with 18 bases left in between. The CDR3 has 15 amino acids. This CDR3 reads CASGPRAGNIQPQHF. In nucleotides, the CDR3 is TGTGCTAGTGGTCCTAGAGCAGGGAACATCCAGCCCCAGCATTTT. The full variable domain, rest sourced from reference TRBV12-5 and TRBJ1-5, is DARVTQTPRHKVTEMGQEVTMRCQPILGHNTVFWYRQTMMQGLELLAYFRNRAPLDDSGMPKDRFSAEMPDATLATLKIQPSEPRDSAVYFCASGPRAGNIQPQHFGDGTRLSIL.

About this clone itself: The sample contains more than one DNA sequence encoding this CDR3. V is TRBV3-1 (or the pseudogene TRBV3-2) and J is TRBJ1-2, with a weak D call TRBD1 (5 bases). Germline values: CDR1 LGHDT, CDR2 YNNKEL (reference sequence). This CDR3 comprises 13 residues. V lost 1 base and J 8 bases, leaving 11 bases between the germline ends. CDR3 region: CASSQGQGRGYTF. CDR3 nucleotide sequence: TGTGCCAGCAGCCAAGGTCAGGGTCGGGGCTACACCTTC.

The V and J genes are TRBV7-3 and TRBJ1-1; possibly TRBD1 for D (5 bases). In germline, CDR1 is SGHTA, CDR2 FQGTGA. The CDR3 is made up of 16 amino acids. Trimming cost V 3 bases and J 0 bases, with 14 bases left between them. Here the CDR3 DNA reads TGTGCCAGCAGCTTCGACAGTTATTCCATGAACACTGAAGCTTTCTTT. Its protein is CASSFDSYSMNTEAFF.

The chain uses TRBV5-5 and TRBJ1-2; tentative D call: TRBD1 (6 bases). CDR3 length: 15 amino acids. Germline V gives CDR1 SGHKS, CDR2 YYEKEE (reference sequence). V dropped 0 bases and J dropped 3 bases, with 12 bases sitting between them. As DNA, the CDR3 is TGTGCCAGCAGCTTGGACAGGGCCCTTTACTATGGCTACACCTTC. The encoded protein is CASSLDRALYYGYTF.

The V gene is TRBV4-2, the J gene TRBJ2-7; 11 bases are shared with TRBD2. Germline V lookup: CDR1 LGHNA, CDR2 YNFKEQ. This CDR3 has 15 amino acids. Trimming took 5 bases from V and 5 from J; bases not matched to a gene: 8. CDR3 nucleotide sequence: TGTGCCAGCAGCGCCCGACTAGCGGGGTTAAACGAGCAGTACTTC. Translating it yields CASSARLAGLNEQYF.

The CDR3 sequence is CASSLGSPRGGYGYTF. CDR3 nucleotide sequence: TGTGCCAGCAGCTTAGGCAGCCCACGGGGAGGCTATGGCTACACCTTC. This chain joins TRBV13 and TRBJ1-2; D remains unclear. Germline V gives CDR1 PRHDT, CDR2 FYEKMQ (reference sequence). V was clipped by 0 bases and J by 4 bases, with 15 bases between them. The CDR3 consists of 16 residues.

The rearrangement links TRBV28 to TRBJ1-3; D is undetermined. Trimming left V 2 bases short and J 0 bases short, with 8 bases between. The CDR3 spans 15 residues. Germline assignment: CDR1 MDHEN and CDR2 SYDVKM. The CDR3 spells CASSLLSSSGNTIYF. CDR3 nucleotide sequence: TGTGCCAGCAGTTTACTTAGTTCCTCTGGAAACACCATATATTTT.

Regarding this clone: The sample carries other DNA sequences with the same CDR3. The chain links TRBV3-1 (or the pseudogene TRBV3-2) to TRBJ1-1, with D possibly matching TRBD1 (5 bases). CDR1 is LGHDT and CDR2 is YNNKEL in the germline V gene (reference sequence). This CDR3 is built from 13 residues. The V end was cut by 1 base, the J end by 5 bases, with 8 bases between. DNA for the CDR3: TGTGCCAGCAGCCAAGTCAAGGGGACTGAAGCTTTCTTT. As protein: CASSQVKGTEAFF.

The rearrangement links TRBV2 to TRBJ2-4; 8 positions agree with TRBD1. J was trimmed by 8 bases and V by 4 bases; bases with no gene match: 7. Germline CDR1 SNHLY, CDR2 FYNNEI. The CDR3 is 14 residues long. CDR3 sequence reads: CASSVRTGTDIQYF. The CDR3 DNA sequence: TGTGCCAGCAGTGTAAGGACAGGGACGGACATTCAGTACTTC.

CDR3 protein: CASSLMGGPPGELFF. As DNA, the CDR3 is TGCGCCAGCAGCTTAATGGGGGGGCCCCCCGGGGAGCTGTTTTTT. The V call is TRBV5-1, the J call TRBJ2-2; perhaps TRBD2 as D (7 bases). CDR1 and CDR2 (germline): SGHRS, YFSETQ. Trimming left V 2 bases short and J 6 bases short, with 14 bases between. This CDR3 contains 15 residues.

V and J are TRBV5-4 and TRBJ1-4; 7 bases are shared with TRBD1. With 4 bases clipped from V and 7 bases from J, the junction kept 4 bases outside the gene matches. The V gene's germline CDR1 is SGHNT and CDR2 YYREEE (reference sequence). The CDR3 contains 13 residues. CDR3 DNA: TGTGCCAGCAGCGGAGGGGGCAGTGAAAAACTGTTTTTT. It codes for CASSGGGSEKLFF.

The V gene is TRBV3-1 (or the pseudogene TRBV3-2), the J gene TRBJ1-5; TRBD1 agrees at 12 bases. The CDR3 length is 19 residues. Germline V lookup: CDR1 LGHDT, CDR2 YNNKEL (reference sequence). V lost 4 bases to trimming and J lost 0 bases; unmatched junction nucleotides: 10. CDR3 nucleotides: TGTGCCAGCAGCCCGACCGGGACAGGGGGCCCCGATAGCAATCAGCCCCAGCATTTT. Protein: CASSPTGTGGPDSNQPQHF.

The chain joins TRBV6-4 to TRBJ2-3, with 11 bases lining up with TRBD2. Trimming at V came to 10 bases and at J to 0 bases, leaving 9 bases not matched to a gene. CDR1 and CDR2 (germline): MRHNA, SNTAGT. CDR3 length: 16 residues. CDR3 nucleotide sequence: TGTGCCACCTCCCCTTTAGCGGGGGGGAGCACAGATACGCAGTATTTT. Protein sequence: CATSPLAGGSTDTQYF.

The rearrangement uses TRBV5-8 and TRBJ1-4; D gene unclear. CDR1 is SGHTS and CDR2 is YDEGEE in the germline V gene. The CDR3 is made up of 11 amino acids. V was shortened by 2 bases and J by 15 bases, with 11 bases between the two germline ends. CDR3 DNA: TGTGCCAGCAGCTTTTCAAGTCGGGTGTTTTTT. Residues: CASSFSSRVFF.

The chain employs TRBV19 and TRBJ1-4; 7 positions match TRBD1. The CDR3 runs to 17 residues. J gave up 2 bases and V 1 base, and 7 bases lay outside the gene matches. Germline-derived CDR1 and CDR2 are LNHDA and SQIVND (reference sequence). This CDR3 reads CASSIGPWDSTNEKLFF. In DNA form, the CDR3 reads TGTGCCAGTAGTATAGGCCCGTGGGACAGTACTAATGAAAAACTGTTTTTT.

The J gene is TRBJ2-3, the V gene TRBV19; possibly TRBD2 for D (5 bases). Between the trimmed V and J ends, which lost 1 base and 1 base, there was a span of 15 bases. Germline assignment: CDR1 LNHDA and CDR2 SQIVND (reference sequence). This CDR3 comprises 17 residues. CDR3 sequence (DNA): TGTGCCAGTAGTATAGGAGGAACTATCGGGGGCACAGATACGCAGTATTTT. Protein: CASSIGGTIGGTDTQYF.

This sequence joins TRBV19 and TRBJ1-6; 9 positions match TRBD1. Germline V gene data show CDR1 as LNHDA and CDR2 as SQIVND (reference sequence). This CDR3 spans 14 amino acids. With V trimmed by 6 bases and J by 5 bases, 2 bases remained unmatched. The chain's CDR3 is CASSRDRDNSPLHF. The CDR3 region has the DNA TGTGCCAGTAGCCGGGACAGGGATAATTCACCCCTCCACTTT.

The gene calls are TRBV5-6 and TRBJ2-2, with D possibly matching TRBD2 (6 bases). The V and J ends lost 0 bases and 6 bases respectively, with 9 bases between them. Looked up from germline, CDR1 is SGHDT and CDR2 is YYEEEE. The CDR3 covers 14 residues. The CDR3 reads CASSLVWGAGELFF. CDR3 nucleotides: TGTGCCAGCAGCTTGGTTTGGGGGGCCGGGGAGCTGTTTTTT.